Below are 13 T cell receptor beta chains sequenced from a single sample in a study of molecular identifiers for immune sequencing clone quantification. TCRdb independently ran MiXCR on the PCR reads; one entry per CDR3 protein. Of over 100,000 distinct CDR3 sequences in the sample, about 35% were seen once. The sequenced material came from naive CD8+ T cells from blood, with Jurkat cell RNA spiked in. Subset reported: FACS-sorted CD8+CD4-CCR7+CD45RA+ naive T cells. These receptors all come from a human donor in good health. Some libraries in this study had Jurkat cell RNA spiked in.

This clonotype came up many times. V usage is TRBV28 and J usage is TRBJ2-7; either TRBD1 or TRBD2 may fit D (5 bases each). Trimming left V 5 bases short and J 0 bases short, with 14 bases between. From germline, CDR1 is MDHEN and CDR2 SYDVKM. This CDR3 is 15 amino acids long. The CDR3 protein is CASSLRGPLSYEQYF. The CDR3 DNA is TGTGCCAGCAGTCTCCGGGGCCCACTCTCCTACGAGCAGTACTTC.

The genes are TRBV11-2 and TRBJ2-6, with 8 bases identical to TRBD1. This CDR3 is built from 16 residues. From germline, CDR1 is SGHAT and CDR2 FQNNGV. V lost 7 bases to trimming and J lost 4 bases; unmatched junction nucleotides: 9. CDR3 in DNA: TGTGCCAGCAAAGGGGCAGGGGGCACAGGGGCCAACGTCCTGACTTTC. Its protein product is CASKGAGGTGANVLTF.

To note about this clonotype: With a much larger clone just one base away, this may be a read error. The rearrangement uses TRBV5-8 and TRBJ2-3; D ambiguous. This CDR3 region has 15 residues. CDR1 and CDR2 (germline): SGHTS, YDEGEE. V dropped 0 bases and J dropped 2 bases, with 10 bases sitting between them. CDR3 protein: CASSLVVFFTDTQYF. CDR3 nucleotide sequence: TGTGCCAGCAGCTTGGTCGTCTTTTTCACAGATACGCAGTATTTT. Drawing the rest from reference TRBV5-8 and TRBJ2-3, the complete variable domain is EAGVTQSPTHLIKTRGQQATLRCSPISGHTSVYWYQQALGLGLQFLLWYDEGEERNRGNFPPRFSGRQFPNYSSELNVNALELEDSALYLCASSLVVFFTDTQYFGPGTRLTVL.

This clonotype was observed many times. CDR3 region: CSVGFPEAYEQYF. The CDR3, as DNA: TGCAGCGTTGGGTTCCCGGAGGCCTACGAGCAGTACTTC. This chain uses TRBV29-1 with TRBJ2-7; possibly TRBD2 for D (5 bases). V was cut by 4 bases and J by 2 bases, with 12 bases left in between. This CDR3 has 13 amino acids. Germline V CDR1 and CDR2: SQVTM, ANQGSEA.

The chain is built from TRBV28 and TRBJ2-7, with TRBD1 identical over 7 bases. J lost 3 bases, V lost 5 bases, and 13 bases had no gene match. This CDR3 has 16 residues. From germline, CDR1 is MDHEN and CDR2 SYDVKM. CDR3 DNA: TGTGCCAGCAGTCCCCTCCCCGGGACAGCCTACTACGAGCAGTACTTC. It specifies CASSPLPGTAYYEQYF.

The chain uses TRBV6-2 or TRBV6-3 and TRBJ2-2; D gene uncertain. Germline V gene data show CDR1 as MNHEY and CDR2 as SVGEGT. The CDR3 runs 11 residues. V was pared by 2 bases and J by 6 bases, with 1 base between. DNA of the CDR3: TGTGCCAGCAGTTACCCCGGGGAGCTGTTTTTT. Translating gives CASSYPGELFF.

The chain recombines TRBV9 with TRBJ2-1; 10 bases line up with TRBD2. CDR3 size: 16 residues. Trimming took 1 base from V and 4 from J; bases not matched to a gene: 5. CDR1 is SGDLS, CDR2 YYNGEE, per germline. The CDR3 protein is CASSVKREGLYNEQFF. The CDR3 DNA reads TGTGCCAGCAGCGTAAAGCGGGAGGGCCTGTACAATGAGCAGTTCTTC. The whole variable domain, filled in from reference TRBV9 and TRBJ2-1, reads DSGVTQTPKHLITATGQRVTLRCSPRSGDLSVYWYQQSLDQGLQFLIQYYNGEERAKGNILERFSAQQFPDLHSELNLSSLELGDSALYFCASSVKREGLYNEQFFGPGTRLTVL.

Worth noting for this clonotype: A clone one base away is much larger, so this may be a read error. The CDR3 bases are TGTGCCAGCAGGTCGGCGGGAGCCCAAGAGTCCCAGTACTTC. Translation: CASRSAGAQESQYF. The chain is built from TRBV28 and TRBJ2-5, with 7 bases identical to TRBD2. The CDR3 consists of 14 residues. Looked up from germline, CDR1 is MDHEN and CDR2 is SYDVKM.

In its sample, this clonotype was seen many times. The CDR3: CASSSDRPSTEAFF. The DNA of the CDR3 is TGCGCCAGCAGCTCGGACAGACCCTCCACTGAAGCTTTCTTT. The V and J genes are TRBV5-1 and TRBJ1-1; D might be TRBD1 (6 bases). Germline values: CDR1 SGHRS, CDR2 YFSETQ. With 3 bases removed from V and 4 bases from J, the gap between germline ends came to 13 bases. The CDR3 sequence is 14 residues long. Variable domain in full (rest from reference TRBV5-1 and TRBJ1-1): KAGVTQTPRYLIKTRGQQVTLSCSPISGHRSVSWYQQTPGQGLQFLFEYFSETQRNKGNFPGRFSGRQFSNSRSEMNVSTLELGDSALYLCASSSDRPSTEAFFGQGTRLTVV.

A few counts support this clonotype. The chain couples TRBV14 to TRBJ2-7; maybe TRBD1 (7 bases). The CDR3 covers 13 residues. Trimming pared 1 base from V and 4 bases from J, leaving 8 bases between. The germline CDR1 and CDR2 sequences are SGHDN and FVKESK. In DNA, the CDR3 is TGTGCCAGCAGCCAAGCAGGGGGGTACGAGCAGTACTTC. Its translation is CASSQAGGYEQYF.

The sample holds a few counts of this clonotype. This chain links TRBV24-1 with TRBJ2-1, with 14 bases lining up with TRBD2. The CDR3 extends over 21 amino acids. Germline values: CDR1 KGHDR, CDR2 SFDVKD. Losses at the gene ends were 3 bases for V and 5 bases for J; bases not matched to a gene: 17. The CDR3 sequence: CATSDVRNEGTSGRSNNEQFF. DNA of the CDR3: TGTGCCACCAGTGATGTGAGGAATGAAGGGACTAGCGGGAGATCCAACAATGAGCAGTTCTTC.

The chain uses TRBV2 and TRBJ2-3, with D possibly TRBD2 on 5 matching bases. The CDR3 has 15 residues. Trimming took 5 bases from V and 0 from J, leaving 12 bases between them. The V gene's germline CDR1 is SNHLY and CDR2 FYNNEI. The CDR3 reads CASSSLADSTDTQYF. The CDR3 DNA reads TGTGCCAGCAGTTCGCTAGCCGATAGCACAGATACGCAGTATTTT.

Notes on this clonotype: The missing conserved phenylalanine or tryptophan at the end of this CDR3 makes a read error likely. V gene TRBV4-1 combines with J gene TRBJ2-1; no clear D. This CDR3 is built from 12 residues. Trimming pared 0 bases from V and 8 bases from J, leaving 5 bases between. The V gene's germline CDR1 is MGHRA and CDR2 YSYEKL. CDR3 nucleotide sequence: TGCGCCAGCAGCCAAGAGGGGTATGAGCAGTTCCTC. Residues: CASSQEGYEQFL.